Each of the 24 T cell receptor beta chains below was sequenced from the same sample in a study of cytomegalovirus exposure and HLA in healthy donors. The PCR contained 60 Vbeta and 13 Jbeta primers. Repertoires were generated with immunoSEQ multiplex PCR, while TCRdb's copy carries only in-frame clones and drops some. Seen here are 150,000 to 250,000 clones, 70% to 85% observed once, and the top ten hold about 0.092%. The sequenced sample consisted of PBMCs. These receptors came from a boy aged 2 to 10 in good health and CMV-seronegative.

J is TRBJ2-1 and V is TRBV6-6, with D possibly being TRBD1 (7 bases). Trimming pared 10 bases from V and 2 bases from J, leaving 12 bases between. The CDR3 consists of 13 residues. Looked up from germline, CDR1 is MNHNY and CDR2 is SVGAGI (reference sequence). The CDR3 DNA sequence: TGTGCCACCCAGGGGGGCGCCTACAATGAGCAGTTCTTC. Its protein is CATQGGAYNEQFF.

CDR3 in amino acids: CASSLGDRVGEQYF. The CDR3 DNA reads TGTGCCAGCAGCCTCGGGGACAGGGTGGGTGAGCAGTACTTC. The rearrangement uses TRBV7-6 and TRBJ2-7; 9 bases are shared with TRBD1. The CDR3 totals 14 residues. Germline CDR1 reads SGHVS; CDR2 reads FNYEAQ. V lost 5 bases, J lost 7 bases, and 9 bases stayed unmatched.

This chain joins TRBV11-2 and TRBJ2-7, with TRBD2 matching over 9 bases. CDR1 and CDR2 (germline): SGHAT, FQNNGV. Trimming at V came to 4 bases and at J to 1 base, leaving 17 bases not matched to a gene. CDR3 length equals 19 residues. CDR3 loop: CASSSRGGGTSFFSYEQYF. The CDR3 DNA reads as TGTGCCAGCAGCTCCCGCGGAGGGGGGACTAGCTTCTTTTCCTACGAGCAGTACTTC. The full variable domain, rest sourced from reference TRBV11-2 and TRBJ2-7, is EAGVAQSPRYKIIEKRQSVAFWCNPISGHATLYWYQQILGQGPKLLIQFQNNGVVDDSQLPKDRFSAERLKGVDSTLKIQPAKLEDSAVYLCASSSRGGGTSFFSYEQYFGPGTRLTVT.

This clone was counted once. The rearrangement uses TRBV9 and TRBJ2-1; 13 nucleotides agree with TRBD2. Germline assignment: CDR1 SGDLS and CDR2 YYNGEE. The CDR3 contains 18 residues. J gave up 6 bases and V 4 bases, and 13 bases lay outside the gene matches. Here the CDR3 DNA reads TGTGCCAGCAGCCCACTAGCGGGGGGGCCTAACCCCCTCAATGAGCAGTTCTTC. Its protein is CASSPLAGGPNPLNEQFF.

The chain recombines TRBV5-1 with TRBJ2-7; perhaps TRBD2 as D (7 bases). The CDR3 has 14 residues. Germline V gene data show CDR1 as SGHRS and CDR2 as YFSETQ. V lost 10 bases and J lost 0, with 17 bases in between. CDR3: CASRGAVNSYEQYF. In DNA, the CDR3 is TGCGCCTCTCGGGGGGCGGTAAACTCCTACGAGCAGTACTTC.

The genes are TRBV30 and TRBJ1-3, with no clear D. Trimming stripped 3 bases from V and 0 bases from J, with 12 bases between. The CDR3 has 15 residues. Germline CDR1 GTSNPN, CDR2 SVGIG (reference sequence). This chain's CDR3 is CAWSRGALSGNTIYF. The CDR3 DNA follows: TGTGCCTGGAGCCGTGGAGCGCTCTCTGGAAACACCATATATTTT.

V is TRBV7-2 and J is TRBJ1-1; a possible D gene is TRBD1 (5 bases). This CDR3 has 16 residues. CDR1 and CDR2 from the germline V gene are SGHTA and FQGNSA. The V end lost 0 bases, the J end lost 2 bases, and 13 bases lay between the germline ends. For the CDR3, the DNA is TGTGCCAGCAGCTTAGCAAAGGTAAGGGGTAACACTGAAGCTTTCTTT. This translates into CASSLAKVRGNTEAFF.

V gene TRBV5-6 combines with J gene TRBJ2-3; 8 bases match TRBD2. This CDR3 region has 15 residues. Trimming at V came to 5 bases and at J to 1 base, leaving 6 bases not matched to a gene. The V gene's germline CDR1 is SGHDT and CDR2 YYEEEE. The CDR3 reads CASSPGGAGTDTQYF. In DNA, the CDR3 is TGTGCCAGCAGTCCCGGGGGGGCGGGCACAGATACGCAGTATTTT.

CDR3 amino acids: CASSGVTGGGYTF. In DNA form, the CDR3 reads TGTGCCAGCAGCGGCGTGACAGGGGGTGGCTACACCTTC. J is TRBJ1-2 and V is TRBV7-9; TRBD1 agrees at 9 bases. CDR1 SEHNR and CDR2 FQNEAQ come from the germline V gene (reference sequence). Trimming took 5 bases from V and 7 from J; bases not matched to a gene: 5. The CDR3 is 13 residues long.

The chain carries TRBV7-9 and TRBJ1-1; 8 bases fit TRBD1. Germline CDR1 SEHNR, CDR2 FQNEAQ (reference sequence). The V gene end was trimmed by 2 bases and the J gene end by 3 bases; junction bases not matched to a gene: 8. The CDR3 covers 16 residues. The chain's CDR3 is CASSLSWTGLDTEAFF. The CDR3 region has the DNA TGTGCCAGCAGCTTATCGTGGACAGGGTTGGACACTGAAGCTTTCTTT.

As DNA, the CDR3 is TGCAGCGTAGAGGGGGGGGCGAGCCAACCCTACGAGCAGTACTTC. This gives the protein CSVEGGASQPYEQYF. The chain couples TRBV29-1 to TRBJ2-7, with a tentative D call TRBD2 (7 bases). Trimming took off 6 bases at V and 2 bases at J, with 20 bases between the two ends. Germline CDR1 is SQVTM and CDR2 is ANQGSEA. This CDR3 is 15 amino acids long.

This clone has just one count. The gene calls are TRBV19 and TRBJ2-5, with TRBD1 matching over 10 bases. Matching the DNA end better, TRBJ2-7 makes the J call doubtful. There are 18 residues in the CDR3. Germline V gene data show CDR1 as LNHDA and CDR2 as SQIVND (reference sequence). This CDR3 is CASSTDFPGQGISYEQYF. In nucleotides, the CDR3 is TGTGCCAGTAGCACAGATTTTCCGGGACAGGGGATCTCCTACGAGCAGTACTTC.

The CDR3 nucleotides read TGTGCCAGCAGCCAGGGGGCGGGAAACACCATATATTTT. Translated: CASSQGAGNTIYF. The rearrangement uses TRBV6-5 and TRBJ1-3, with 8 bases fitting TRBD1. CDR3 size: 13 residues. After removal of 6 bases from V and 4 bases from J, the junction contained 2 bases not matched to a gene. Germline CDR1 MNHEY, CDR2 SVGAGI.

The chain employs TRBV25-1 and TRBJ2-5; a possible D gene is TRBD1 (5 bases). Deletions cut 5 bases from V and 3 bases from J, with 13 bases between. Germline CDR1 MGHDK, CDR2 SYGVNS. This CDR3 spans 14 amino acids. The CDR3 DNA sequence: TGTGCCAGCAGTATAGGGGAACCCGAAGAGACCCAGTACTTC. Its translation is CASSIGEPEETQYF.

The chain links TRBV18 to TRBJ2-5, with 7 bases lining up with TRBD1. From germline, CDR1 is KGHSH and CDR2 LQKENI. With 1 base clipped from V and 4 bases from J, the junction kept 3 bases outside the gene matches. This CDR3 has 14 residues. Here the CDR3 reads CASSPRGDRETQYF. The CDR3 DNA is TGTGCCAGCTCACCACGAGGGGACAGAGAGACCCAGTACTTC.

V gene TRBV7-2 combines with J gene TRBJ2-7; TRBD2 is a possible D gene (6 bases). V dropped 1 base and J dropped 0 bases, with 13 bases sitting between them. In germline, CDR1 is SGHTA, CDR2 FQGNSA. This CDR3 has 16 residues. The CDR3 coding sequence is TGTGCCAGCAGCTTAGTGGGGACTGTTCGCTCCTACGAGCAGTACTTC. It translates to CASSLVGTVRSYEQYF. The whole variable domain, remainder taken from reference TRBV7-2 and TRBJ2-7, is GAGVSQSPSNKVTEKGKDVELRCDPISGHTALYWYRQSLGQGLEFLIYFQGNSAPDKSGLPSDRFSAERTGGSVSTLTIQRTQQEDSAVYLCASSLVGTVRSYEQYFGPGTRLTVT.

The rearrangement joins TRBV7-9 to TRBJ1-1; 7 nucleotides line up with TRBD1. The CDR3 loop spans 15 amino acids. J lost 7 bases, V lost 4 bases, and 12 bases had no gene match. Germline V CDR1 and CDR2: SEHNR, FQNEAQ (reference sequence). As DNA, the CDR3 is TGTGCCAGCAGCTCCCCACCGGGGACAGCCAATGAAGCTTTCTTT. The encoded protein is CASSSPPGTANEAFF.

The chain recombines TRBV19 with TRBJ1-6; D unresolved. The CDR3 consists of 17 residues. Germline lookup yields CDR1 LNHDA and CDR2 SQIVND (reference sequence). V was cut by 5 bases and J by 0 bases, with 14 bases left in between. The CDR3 DNA follows: TGTGCCAGTAGTCGCAACCCGCCTAGCTCCTATAATTCACCCCTCCACTTT. This translates into CASSRNPPSSYNSPLHF. Full variable domain (missing parts from reference TRBV19 and TRBJ1-6): DGGITQSPKYLFRKEGQNVTLSCEQNLNHDAMYWYRQDPGQGLRLIYYSQIVNDFQKGDIAEGYSVSREKKESFPLTVTSAQKNPTAFYLCASSRNPPSSYNSPLHFGNGTRLTVT.

CDR3 nucleotides: TGTGCCAGCAGCTCCATAGGACTAGAAGGTAGTGGGGCCAACGTCCTGACTTTC. Its translation: CASSSIGLEGSGANVLTF. This chain connects TRBV7-9 to TRBJ2-6; the match to TRBD2 covers 7 bases. V was clipped by 4 bases and J by 3 bases; unmatched bases: 12. Germline CDR1 reads SEHNR; CDR2 reads FQNEAQ (reference sequence). This CDR3 is built from 18 residues.

The table lists this clone with a count of one. This chain connects TRBV6-5 to TRBJ2-5, with TRBD2 matching over 7 bases. Judging by the DNA end, TRBJ2-7 fits better; the J call may be wrong. The V gene's germline CDR1 is MNHEY and CDR2 SVGAGI. The CDR3 contains 15 residues. Written as DNA, the CDR3 is TGTGCCAGCAGTTACTCCCAAGCGGGGTCCTACGAGCAGTACTTC. Translated: CASSYSQAGSYEQYF.

The gene calls are TRBV5-6 and TRBJ2-1; tentatively, D is TRBD2 (5 bases). This CDR3 spans 12 amino acids. V lost 5 bases to trimming and J lost 10 bases, with 13 bases between them. Germline CDR1 reads SGHDT; CDR2 reads YYEEEE. CDR3 nucleotide sequence: TGTGCCAGCAGATTGAGGGTAGCGGAGCAGTTCTTC. This codes for CASRLRVAEQFF.

CDR3 sequence: CAWSVMGARTEAFF. The CDR3 nucleotides are TGTGCCTGGAGTGTCATGGGGGCAAGGACTGAAGCTTTCTTT. This chain uses TRBV30 with TRBJ1-1; a weak D match, TRBD1 (6 bases). Germline CDR1 reads GTSNPN; CDR2 reads SVGIG (reference sequence). The CDR3 has 14 amino acids. V was shortened by 0 bases and J by 5 bases, with 13 bases between the two germline ends.

The chain employs TRBV6-5 and TRBJ2-7; a possible D gene is TRBD2 (5 bases). CDR1 is MNHEY, CDR2 SVGAGI, per germline. The CDR3 spans 14 residues. The ends were cut back, 6 bases at V and 0 bases at J, with 12 bases in the middle. The CDR3 bases are TGTGCCAGCAGACCCCGCCGGGGCTCCTACGAGCAGTACTTC. This sequence encodes CASRPRRGSYEQYF.

This chain joins TRBV15 and TRBJ1-4, with 10 bases matching TRBD1. In germline, CDR1 is LNHNV, CDR2 YYDKDF (reference sequence). V shed 2 bases, J shed 3 bases, and the junction held 6 bases outside the gene matches. This CDR3 is 17 amino acids long. The CDR3 here is CATSRPLGQGANEKLFF. CDR3 nucleotides: TGTGCCACCAGCAGACCTCTTGGACAGGGGGCTAATGAAAAACTGTTTTTT.